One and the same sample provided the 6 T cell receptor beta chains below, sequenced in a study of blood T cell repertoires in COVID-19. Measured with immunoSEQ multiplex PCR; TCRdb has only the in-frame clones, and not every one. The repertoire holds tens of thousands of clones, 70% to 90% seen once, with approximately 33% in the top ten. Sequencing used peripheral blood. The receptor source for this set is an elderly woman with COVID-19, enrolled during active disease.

Here the CDR3 DNA reads TGCGCCAGCAGCTTGGCTATCGCGAACACCGGGGAGCTGTTTTTT. This encodes CASSLAIANTGELFF. The chain recombines TRBV5-1 with TRBJ2-2, with no clear D. Trimming left V 0 bases short and J 0 bases short, with 6 bases between. The CDR3 runs to 15 residues. The V gene's germline CDR1 is SGHRS and CDR2 YFSETQ.

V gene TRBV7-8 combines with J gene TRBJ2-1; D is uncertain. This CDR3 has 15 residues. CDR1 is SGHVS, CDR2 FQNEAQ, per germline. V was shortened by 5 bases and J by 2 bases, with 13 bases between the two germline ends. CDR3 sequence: CASSLDRRAYNEQFF. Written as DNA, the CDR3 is TGTGCCAGCAGCCTCGACCGACGGGCCTACAATGAGCAGTTCTTC.

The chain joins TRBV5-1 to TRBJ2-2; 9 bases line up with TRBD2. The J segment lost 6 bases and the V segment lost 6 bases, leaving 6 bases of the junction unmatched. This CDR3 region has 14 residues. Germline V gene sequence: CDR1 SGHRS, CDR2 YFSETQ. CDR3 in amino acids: CASTWAGGPGELFF. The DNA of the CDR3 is TGCGCCAGCACCTGGGCGGGAGGGCCCGGGGAGCTGTTTTTT.

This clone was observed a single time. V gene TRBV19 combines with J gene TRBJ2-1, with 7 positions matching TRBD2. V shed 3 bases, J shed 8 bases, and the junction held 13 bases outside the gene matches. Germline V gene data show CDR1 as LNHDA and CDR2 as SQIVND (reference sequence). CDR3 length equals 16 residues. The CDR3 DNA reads TGTGCCAGTAGTATTATGTGGGAGGGCCTTAGGGATGAGCAGTTCTTC. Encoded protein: CASSIMWEGLRDEQFF.

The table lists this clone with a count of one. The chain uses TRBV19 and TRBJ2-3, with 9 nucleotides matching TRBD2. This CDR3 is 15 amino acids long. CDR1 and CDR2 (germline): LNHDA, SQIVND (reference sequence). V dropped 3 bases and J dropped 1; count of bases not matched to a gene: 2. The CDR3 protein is CASSILAGGTDTQYF. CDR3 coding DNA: TGTGCCAGTAGTATTTTAGCGGGAGGCACAGATACGCAGTATTTT.

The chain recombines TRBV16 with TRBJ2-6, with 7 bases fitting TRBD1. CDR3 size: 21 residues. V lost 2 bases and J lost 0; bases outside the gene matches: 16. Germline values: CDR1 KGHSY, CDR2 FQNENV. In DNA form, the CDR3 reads TGTGCCAGCAGCCAAACTCCGAGTTCACAGGGGTTAACCTCTGGGGCCAACGTCCTGACTTTC. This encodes CASSQTPSSQGLTSGANVLTF.